This TCR beta chain was obtained from a study of shared clonotypes between healthy human individuals. Study-wide points: As a rule, naive subsets had a larger estimated richness than memory subsets. Four donors showed sharing of approximately 5% of naive CD4 clonotypes.

The CDR3 extends over 14 amino acids. Between the trimmed V and J ends, which lost 5 bases and 2 bases, there was a span of 12 bases. Germline V gene sequence: CDR1 PRHDT, CDR2 FYEKMQ (reference sequence). Genomic DNA of every subset was divided equally among multiple immunoSEQ plates. Here immunoSEQ multiplex PCR was the method, and the copy in TCRdb shows in-frame clones only, minus some. The repertoire holds under 600,000 clones, 98% seen once, with 0.3% in the top ten. The naive CD8 population came from CD45RO-negative cells selected for CCR7, without terminally differentiated effector memory CD45RA+ cells. For this clone: Antigen specificity is unknown.

Input material: naive CD8+ T cells sorted from blood. The gene calls are TRBV13 and TRBJ2-5; TRBD1 might be the D (6 bases). This receptor was identified in a man aged 30 to 39 in good health. CDR3: CASSAGVRQETQYF. In nucleotides, the CDR3 is TGTGCCAGCAGCGCAGGGGTGAGGCAAGAGACCCAGTACTTC. The full variable domain, completed using reference TRBV13 and TRBJ2-5, is AAGVIQSPRHLIKEKRETATLKCYPIPRHDTVYWYQQGPGQDPQFLISFYEKMQSDKGSIPDRFSAQQFSDYHSELNMSSLELGDSALYFCASSAGVRQETQYFGPGTRLLVL.